Each of the 16 T cell receptor beta chains below was sequenced from the same sample in a study of T-cell reconstitution after alpha-beta-depleted transplantation in children (dated by TCRdb to the mid-2010s). The library relied on PCR. The sequencer was an Illumina HiSeq 2500. TCR library preparation used molecular barcoding, with unique molecular identifiers applied to normalize quantification of the TCRbeta repertoire. Starting from the raw public reads, TCRdb applied fastp trimming at Q25, assembled clones with MiXCR and retained in-frame beta chains. When rows share a CDR3 protein, they turn into one entry using the most common DNA and genes. This sample has around 600,000 distinct CDR3 sequences in its table, and 16% of those were observed once. Jointly, the top ten make up about 1.1% of the sample. The sequencing here drew on PBMCs from the stem cell graft donor, taken from the stem cell graft. The receptors come from a human donor who donated a stem cell graft to a child with acute myeloid leukemia.

For this clonotype: This could be a read error, since a much larger clone is one nucleotide away. This chain's CDR3 is CASSLFPRDRHNEQFF. CDR3 bases: TGCGCCAGCAGCTTGTTTCCCCGGGACAGGCACAATGAGCAGTTCTTC. The chain carries TRBV5-1 and TRBJ2-1; 8 positions match TRBD1. Unmatched junction bases numbered 8, after V lost 1 base and J lost 5 bases. The germline V gene has CDR1 SGHRS and CDR2 YFSETQ. The length of the CDR3 is 16 residues.

The chain is built from TRBV6-2 or TRBV6-3 and TRBJ2-1; TRBD1 aligns across 10 bases. Germline V lookup: CDR1 MNHEY, CDR2 SVGEGT. The CDR3 extends over 14 amino acids. The V segment lost 7 bases and the J segment 5 bases; nucleotides outside the gene matches: 5. The CDR3 DNA follows: TGTGCCAGCACCTTGGACAGGGGGAACAATGAGCAGTTCTTC. Protein: CASTLDRGNNEQFF.

The chain employs TRBV7-2 and TRBJ2-2; no firm D call. V lost 2 bases and J lost 0, with 7 bases in between. The germline V gene encodes CDR1 SGHTA and CDR2 FQGNSA. This CDR3 region has 15 residues. CDR3 nucleotide sequence: TGTGCCAGCAGCTTAATAGGGACGAACACCGGGGAGCTGTTTTTT. It encodes CASSLIGTNTGELFF.

Comments on this clonotype: A much larger clone differs from this one at a single base, so this may be a read error. The chain uses TRBV5-5 and TRBJ1-2; 7 positions match TRBD1. Looked up from germline, CDR1 is SGHKS and CDR2 is YYEKEE (reference sequence). CDR3 length: 14 residues. V was clipped by 7 bases and J by 4 bases; unmatched bases: 10. CDR3 amino acids: CASGLTDRSYGYTF. The CDR3 region has the DNA TGTGCCAGCGGCCTTACGGACAGGTCCTATGGCTACACCTTC. The full variable domain, completed using reference TRBV5-5 and TRBJ1-2, is DAGVTQSPTHLIKTRGQQVTLRCSPISGHKSVSWYQQVLGQGPQFIFQYYEKEERGRGNFPDRFSARQFPNYSSELNVNALLLGDSALYLCASGLTDRSYGYTFGSGTRLTVV.

This clonotype was detected a few times. The chain carries TRBV7-9 and TRBJ2-1, with a tentative D call TRBD1 (6 bases). The CDR3 has 13 residues. The V end was cut by 7 bases, the J end by 7 bases, with 14 bases between. Germline CDR1 is SEHNR and CDR2 is FQNEAQ (reference sequence). CDR3 sequence reads: CASIDGTPNEQFF. The CDR3 nucleotides are TGTGCCAGCATCGACGGGACACCAAATGAGCAGTTCTTC.

This clonotype was observed a few times. The CDR3 loop reads CSVVAQLRTDTQYF. As DNA, the CDR3 is TGCAGCGTTGTCGCACAGCTCCGCACAGATACGCAGTATTTT. The gene calls are TRBV29-1 and TRBJ2-3; D gene uncertain. Trimming took 4 bases from V and 1 from J, leaving 12 bases between them. This CDR3 region has 14 residues. The germline gives CDR1 SQVTM, CDR2 ANQGSEA.

This clonotype came up many times. The V and J genes are TRBV20-1 and TRBJ1-3; tentative D call: TRBD1 (6 bases). V lost 0 bases and J 3 bases, leaving 12 bases between the germline ends. CDR1 and CDR2 (germline): DFQATT, SNEGSKA (reference sequence). The length of the CDR3 is 15 residues. The CDR3 loop reads CSARDPRRGGNTIYF. Here the CDR3 DNA reads TGCAGTGCTAGAGATCCCCGCAGGGGTGGAAACACCATATATTTT.

This clonotype has only a few counts. The chain uses TRBV4-3 and TRBJ2-7; 9 bases fit TRBD2. There are 16 residues in the CDR3. The germline V gene encodes CDR1 LGHNA and CDR2 YSLEER. With 4 bases clipped from V and 0 bases from J, the junction kept 7 bases outside the gene matches. The CDR3 nucleotides read TGCGCCAGCAGCCCTCAAAGCGGGGGGAGCTCCTACGAGCAGTACTTC. This sequence encodes CASSPQSGGSSYEQYF.

This rearrangement joins TRBV6-1 to TRBJ1-3; 8 bases are shared with TRBD1. The CDR3 sequence is 17 residues long. Looked up from germline, CDR1 is MNHNS and CDR2 is SASEGT. With 4 bases clipped from V and 0 bases from J, the junction kept 8 bases outside the gene matches. CDR3 loop: CASSVSGQAFSGNTIYF. CDR3 coding DNA: TGTGCCAGCAGTGTTTCGGGACAGGCCTTCTCTGGAAACACCATATATTTT.

This clonotype was detected many times. This rearrangement joins TRBV29-1 to TRBJ1-1, with a tentative D call TRBD1 (5 bases). Germline assignment: CDR1 SQVTM and CDR2 ANQGSEA. The V end lost 1 base, the J end lost 3 bases, and 6 bases lay between the germline ends. There are 12 residues in the CDR3. As DNA, the CDR3 is TGCAGCGTTGAAGGGGGCTACACTGAAGCTTTCTTT. Residues: CSVEGGYTEAFF.

This chain links TRBV12-3 or TRBV12-4 with TRBJ2-2, with D perhaps being TRBD1 or TRBD2 (5 bases each). V was trimmed by 4 bases and J by 7 bases, leaving 16 bases between them. This CDR3 comprises 15 residues. CDR3 sequence reads: CASSWGWGVNGELFF. CDR3 in DNA: TGTGCCAGCAGTTGGGGGTGGGGAGTGAACGGGGAGCTGTTTTTT.

This clonotype was counted at least ten times. This sequence joins TRBV20-1 and TRBJ2-7; D remains unclear. V lost 3 bases to trimming and J lost 3 bases, with 9 bases between them. This CDR3 is built from 12 residues. Germline V gene lookup returns CDR1 DFQATT and CDR2 SNEGSKA (reference sequence). The CDR3 loop is CSARFPGYEQYV. CDR3 in DNA: TGCAGTGCTAGGTTTCCGGGCTACGAGCAGTACGTC.

In this sample, this clonotype turned up many times. The chain employs TRBV6-1 and TRBJ1-2; 9 bases fit TRBD1. The CDR3 runs 14 residues. V lost 6 bases and J lost 8; bases outside the gene matches: 10. Looked up from germline, CDR1 is MNHNS and CDR2 is SASEGT. For the CDR3, the DNA is TGTGCCAGCAGACCTAACGACAGGGGGAAGGGCTACACCTTC. Its protein product is CASRPNDRGKGYTF.

This clonotype was detected only a few times. The genes are TRBV6-5 and TRBJ1-6; D gene uncertain. V dropped 3 bases and J dropped 10 bases, with 13 bases sitting between them. CDR3 size: 14 residues. CDR1 is MNHEY and CDR2 is SVGAGI in the germline V gene. CDR3 DNA: TGTGCCAGCAGTTATAGCCGGGGATTATCACCCCTCCACTTT. Its translation: CASSYSRGLSPLHF.

This clonotype was counted only a few times. The chain couples TRBV7-2 to TRBJ2-1; 7 nucleotides line up with TRBD2. In germline, CDR1 is SGHTA, CDR2 FQGNSA. This CDR3 region has 12 residues. V was clipped by 5 bases and J by 8 bases; unmatched bases: 3. In nucleotides, the CDR3 is TGTGCCAGCAGCCGGACTAGAGATGAGCAGTTCTTC. Its protein is CASSRTRDEQFF. The complete variable domain, with remaining parts taken from reference TRBV7-2 and TRBJ2-1, reads GAGVSQSPSNKVTEKGKDVELRCDPISGHTALYWYRQSLGQGLEFLIYFQGNSAPDKSGLPSDRFSAERTGGSVSTLTIQRTQQEDSAVYLCASSRTRDEQFFGPGTRLTVL.

This chain joins TRBV7-9 and TRBJ2-1; D could derive from TRBD1 or TRBD2 (5 bases each). Per germline, CDR1 SEHNR and CDR2 FQNEAQ (reference sequence). V gave up 2 bases and J gave up 4 bases, with 12 bases separating them. The CDR3 spans 15 residues. CDR3 in DNA: TGTGCCAGCAGCTTAAAGAGAGGGGTTTACAATGAGCAGTTCTTC. Its protein is CASSLKRGVYNEQFF.